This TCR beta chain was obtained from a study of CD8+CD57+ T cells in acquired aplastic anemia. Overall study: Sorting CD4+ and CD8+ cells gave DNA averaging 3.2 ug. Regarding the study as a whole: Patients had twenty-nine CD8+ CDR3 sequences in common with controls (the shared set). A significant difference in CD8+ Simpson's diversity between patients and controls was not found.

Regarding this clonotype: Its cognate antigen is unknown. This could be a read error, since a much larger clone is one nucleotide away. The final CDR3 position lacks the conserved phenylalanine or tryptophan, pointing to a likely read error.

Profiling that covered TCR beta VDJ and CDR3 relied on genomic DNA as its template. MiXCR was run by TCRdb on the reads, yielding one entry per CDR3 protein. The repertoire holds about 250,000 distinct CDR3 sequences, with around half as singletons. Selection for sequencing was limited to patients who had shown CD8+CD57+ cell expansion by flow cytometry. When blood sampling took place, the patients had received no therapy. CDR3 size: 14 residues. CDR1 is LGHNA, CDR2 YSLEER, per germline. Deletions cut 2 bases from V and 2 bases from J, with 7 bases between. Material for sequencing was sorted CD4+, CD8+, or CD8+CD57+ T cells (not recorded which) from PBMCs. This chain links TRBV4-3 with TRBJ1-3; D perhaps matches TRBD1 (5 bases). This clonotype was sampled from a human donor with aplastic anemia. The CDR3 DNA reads TGCGCCAGCAGCCAAATCAGGGCTGGAAACACCATATATCTT. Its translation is CASSQIRAGNTIYL.